The 29 T cell receptor beta chains given below trace back to one sample, sequenced in a study of cytomegalovirus exposure and HLA in healthy donors (dated by TCRdb to about 2017). Libraries were constructed by the immunoSEQ multiplex PCR assay. For the multiplex PCR, a mixture combining 60 forward primers for TCR Vbeta segments and 13 reverse primers for TCR Jbeta segments was used. Drawn from immuneACCESS, this table holds only the in-frame rearrangements with V and J called that TCRdb kept. Clones are partly lost; checked studies trace under half to an unresolved V gene and leave the rest unexplained. Across this sample there are about 120,000 clones, with about 70% seen only once. Roughly 0.92% of the sample is taken by the ten largest. Material: PBMCs. The receptors stem from a woman aged 30 to 39 in good health and CMV-seronegative.

Concerning this clone: Other DNA sequences in the same sample also yield this CDR3. The rearrangement links TRBV19 to TRBJ1-5; D might be TRBD1 (5 bases). CDR1 and CDR2 (germline): LNHDA, SQIVND (reference sequence). V was trimmed by 1 base and J by 1 base, leaving 8 bases between them. The CDR3 sequence is 15 residues long. This CDR3 is CASSIGQGSNQPQHF. CDR3 in DNA: TGTGCCAGTAGTATAGGGCAGGGAAGCAATCAGCCCCAGCATTTT. The whole variable domain, filled in from reference TRBV19 and TRBJ1-5, reads DGGITQSPKYLFRKEGQNVTLSCEQNLNHDAMYWYRQDPGQGLRLIYYSQIVNDFQKGDIAEGYSVSREKKESFPLTVTSAQKNPTAFYLCASSIGQGSNQPQHFGDGTRLSIL.

The chain has TRBV19 and TRBJ2-7, with D perhaps matching TRBD2 (6 bases). Trimming stripped 4 bases from V and 2 bases from J, with 9 bases between. CDR1 and CDR2 (germline): LNHDA, SQIVND (reference sequence). The CDR3 is 13 amino acids. The CDR3 region has the DNA TGTGCCAGTAGTAATGGGGGGACCTACGAGCAGTACTTC. Translating it yields CASSNGGTYEQYF.

The V call is TRBV6-5, the J call TRBJ1-1; no clear D gene. The CDR3 covers 13 residues. V shed 7 bases and J shed 0 bases, with 9 bases lying between them. Germline values: CDR1 MNHEY, CDR2 SVGAGI. The CDR3 sequence: CASTNSLNTEAFF. In nucleotides, the CDR3 is TGTGCCAGCACTAATTCCTTGAACACTGAAGCTTTCTTT.

The chain uses TRBV9 and TRBJ2-1; the match to TRBD1 covers 7 bases. With 3 bases clipped from V and 0 bases from J, the junction kept 6 bases outside the gene matches. There are 16 residues in the CDR3. CDR1 is SGDLS, CDR2 YYNGEE, per germline. CDR3 residues: CASSAEGATSYNEQFF. The CDR3 DNA sequence: TGTGCCAGCAGCGCCGAGGGGGCTACCTCCTACAATGAGCAGTTCTTC.

This clone was counted only a few times. The chain couples TRBV6-5 to TRBJ1-2; perhaps TRBD1 as D (6 bases). CDR1 and CDR2 (germline): MNHEY, SVGAGI. V was pared by 7 bases and J by 4 bases, with 19 bases between. The CDR3 is 15 amino acids. CDR3 residues: CASTLNGQSRYGYTF. The CDR3 DNA reads as TGTGCCAGCACCTTAAACGGACAGTCTCGCTATGGCTACACCTTC.

This clone came up a few times. The chain has TRBV6-6 and TRBJ2-5; 9 bases are a match to TRBD1. Germline values: CDR1 MNHNY, CDR2 SVGAGI (reference sequence). This CDR3 has 14 residues. Trimming took 6 bases from V and 5 from J; bases not matched to a gene: 7. The CDR3 region is CASRPQGAGETQYF. For the CDR3, the DNA is TGTGCCAGCAGGCCACAGGGGGCTGGGGAGACCCAGTACTTC.

The V call is TRBV9, the J call TRBJ2-7; TRBD2 matches 7 bases. Trimming took 4 bases from V and 5 from J; bases not matched to a gene: 12. Looked up from germline, CDR1 is SGDLS and CDR2 is YYNGEE. The CDR3 totals 15 residues. CDR3 in amino acids: CASSPRTTSWHEQYF. The DNA for the CDR3 is TGTGCCAGCAGCCCAAGAACGACTAGCTGGCACGAGCAGTACTTC.

This chain uses TRBV30 with TRBJ1-2; D gene ambiguous. The ends were cut back, 5 bases at V and 11 bases at J, with 24 bases in the middle. The germline gives CDR1 GTSNPN, CDR2 SVGIG (reference sequence). The CDR3 sequence is 14 residues long. In nucleotides, the CDR3 is TGTGCCTGGGTTGAGGGCGAGTCATGGACCTCTTACACCTTC. Encoded protein: CAWVEGESWTSYTF.

V gene TRBV18 combines with J gene TRBJ2-3; maybe TRBD1 (6 bases). V was pared by 5 bases and J by 0 bases, with 18 bases between. This CDR3 contains 17 residues. Germline lookup yields CDR1 KGHSH and CDR2 LQKENI. Here the CDR3 reads CASSDLEGTLSTDTQYF. CDR3 nucleotide sequence: TGTGCCAGCTCAGATTTGGAAGGGACACTTAGCACAGATACGCAGTATTTT.

This chain links TRBV2 with TRBJ2-7; 8 bases match TRBD1. Germline CDR1 SNHLY, CDR2 FYNNEI. V lost 6 bases, J lost 6 bases, and 10 bases stayed unmatched. The CDR3 has 14 residues. CDR3 DNA sequence: TGTGCCAGCAGGCGGACAGGGTGGGCTCGCGAGCAGTACTTC. It yields the protein CASRRTGWAREQYF. The full variable domain, its missing parts supplied by reference TRBV2 and TRBJ2-7, is EPEVTQTPSHQVTQMGQEVILRCVPISNHLYFYWYRQILGQKVEFLVSFYNNEISEKSEIFDDQFSVERPDGSNFTLKIRSTKLEDSAMYFCASRRTGWAREQYFGPGTRLTVT.

The chain uses TRBV6-5 and TRBJ2-7; D possibly corresponds to TRBD2 (7 bases). Germline CDR1 MNHEY, CDR2 SVGAGI. V lost 7 bases and J lost 2, with 15 bases in between. The CDR3 runs 14 residues. The CDR3 region is CASTQGGVAYEQYF. The DNA of the CDR3 is TGTGCCAGCACCCAAGGGGGGGTAGCCTACGAGCAGTACTTC.

The rearrangement joins TRBV9 to TRBJ1-3; possibly TRBD1 for D (6 bases). In germline, CDR1 is SGDLS, CDR2 YYNGEE. V lost 4 bases to trimming and J lost 0 bases, with 17 bases between them. The CDR3 contains 17 residues. The CDR3 region has the DNA TGTGCCAGCAGCTTCAACGACAGGCTGAACTCTGGAAACACCATATATTTT. Its translation: CASSFNDRLNSGNTIYF.

The chain carries TRBV7-9 and TRBJ1-4; 8 nucleotides agree with TRBD1. V was pared by 5 bases and J by 7 bases, with 6 bases of the junction left unmatched. The CDR3 spans 14 residues. Germline V lookup: CDR1 SEHNR, CDR2 FQNEAQ (reference sequence). The CDR3 nucleotides are TGTGCCAGCAGCCCTCGACAGGGGCCTGAAAAACTGTTTTTT. Translation gives CASSPRQGPEKLFF.

J is TRBJ1-5 and V is TRBV19; 9 nucleotides agree with TRBD1. The length of the CDR3 is 14 residues. Germline V gene sequence: CDR1 LNHDA, CDR2 SQIVND (reference sequence). With 7 bases clipped from V and 4 bases from J, the junction kept 5 bases outside the gene matches. CDR3 coding DNA: TGTGCCAGTACGGACAGGGGATGGAATCAGCCCCAGCATTTT. This encodes CASTDRGWNQPQHF. The full variable domain, with the rest looked up from reference TRBV19 and TRBJ1-5, is DGGITQSPKYLFRKEGQNVTLSCEQNLNHDAMYWYRQDPGQGLRLIYYSQIVNDFQKGDIAEGYSVSREKKESFPLTVTSAQKNPTAFYLCASTDRGWNQPQHFGDGTRLSIL.

The J gene is TRBJ1-3, the V gene TRBV5-4; 8 bases map to TRBD1. Trimming at V came to 3 bases and at J to 1 base, leaving 6 bases not matched to a gene. The CDR3 runs to 16 residues. In germline, CDR1 is SGHNT, CDR2 YYREEE (reference sequence). The CDR3 sequence: CASSSIQGGSGNTIYF. CDR3 coding DNA: TGTGCCAGCAGCTCTATACAGGGGGGTTCTGGAAACACCATATATTTT.

This clone turned up a few times. The genes are TRBV19 and TRBJ1-2; no clear D. Germline assignment: CDR1 LNHDA and CDR2 SQIVND (reference sequence). V was trimmed by 5 bases and J by 2 bases, leaving 6 bases between them. CDR3 length: 12 amino acids. The CDR3: CASSPTNYGYTF. CDR3 sequence (DNA): TGTGCCAGTAGTCCTACGAACTATGGCTACACCTTC.

This chain joins TRBV2 and TRBJ2-2; 11 bases are shared with TRBD2. The CDR3 has 16 amino acids. Per the germline V gene, CDR1 is SNHLY and CDR2 is FYNNEI. V trimming: 7 bases; J trimming: 4 bases; junction bases outside the gene matches: 8. This CDR3 is CASNVFGTSGTGELFF. CDR3 in DNA: TGTGCCAGCAATGTTTTCGGGACTAGCGGCACCGGGGAGCTGTTTTTT.

CDR3 protein: CASRRDSHYEQYF. DNA for the CDR3: TGTGCCAGCAGGAGGGACAGTCACTACGAGCAGTACTTC. The chain combines TRBV27 with TRBJ2-7; TRBD1 agrees at 7 bases. The CDR3 has 13 residues. After removal of 6 bases from V and 3 bases from J, the junction contained 5 bases not matched to a gene. Germline V gene data show CDR1 as MNHEY and CDR2 as SMNVEV (reference sequence).

V is TRBV7-9 and J is TRBJ1-4; TRBD1 might be the D (6 bases). CDR1 is SEHNR, CDR2 FQNEAQ, per germline (reference sequence). This CDR3 contains 16 residues. The V end was cut by 5 bases, the J end by 6 bases, with 19 bases between. CDR3 nucleotide sequence: TGTGCCAGCAGCACCGCAGCAGGGGTACCGGATGAAAAACTGTTTTTT. Amino acids: CASSTAAGVPDEKLFF.

The chain is built from TRBV5-5 and TRBJ1-4, with 12 bases lining up with TRBD1. From germline, CDR1 is SGHKS and CDR2 YYEKEE (reference sequence). The CDR3 extends over 17 amino acids. Unmatched junction bases numbered 11, after V lost 3 bases and J lost 8 bases. In nucleotides, the CDR3 is TGTGCCAGCAGCTACCGGGACAGGGGGCGGGGAGGCGAAAAACTGTTTTTT. Protein sequence: CASSYRDRGRGGEKLFF. Looking up the rest from reference TRBV5-5 and TRBJ1-4 gives the full variable domain: DAGVTQSPTHLIKTRGQQVTLRCSPISGHKSVSWYQQVLGQGPQFIFQYYEKEERGRGNFPDRFSARQFPNYSSELNVNALLLGDSALYLCASSYRDRGRGGEKLFFGSGTQLSVL.

This sequence joins TRBV5-6 and TRBJ2-2; 7 bases fit TRBD1. Germline V gene data show CDR1 as SGHDT and CDR2 as YYEEEE. CDR3 length equals 16 residues. Trimming removed 3 bases from V and 11 bases from J; junction bases left unmatched: 16. CDR3 region: CASSWDSTRTPVELFF. Written as DNA, the CDR3 is TGTGCCAGCAGCTGGGACAGCACCAGAACACCGGTCGAGCTGTTTTTT.

The rearrangement links TRBV19 to TRBJ1-5; D unclear. The CDR3 spans 17 residues. Trimming took off 1 base at V and 0 bases at J, with 13 bases between the two ends. Germline CDR1 reads LNHDA; CDR2 reads SQIVND (reference sequence). The CDR3 DNA reads as TGTGCCAGTAGTATAGTGGCGGGAGGAAATAGCAATCAGCCCCAGCATTTT. Translation: CASSIVAGGNSNQPQHF. Supplemented by reference TRBV19 and TRBJ1-5, the full variable domain reads DGGITQSPKYLFRKEGQNVTLSCEQNLNHDAMYWYRQDPGQGLRLIYYSQIVNDFQKGDIAEGYSVSREKKESFPLTVTSAQKNPTAFYLCASSIVAGGNSNQPQHFGDGTRLSIL.

The rearrangement uses TRBV2 and TRBJ1-5; 8 nucleotides agree with TRBD1. CDR1 SNHLY and CDR2 FYNNEI come from the germline V gene. Losses at the gene ends were 9 bases for V and 2 bases for J; bases not matched to a gene: 6. The CDR3 spans 14 residues. CDR3 region: CARGGGQGNQPQHF. The DNA of the CDR3 is TGTGCCAGGGGAGGGGGACAGGGCAATCAGCCCCAGCATTTT.

This chain connects TRBV29-1 to TRBJ2-3; D gene uncertain. Germline values: CDR1 SQVTM, CDR2 ANQGSEA. The CDR3 runs to 10 residues. Trimming removed 7 bases at V and 1 base at J, with 3 bases between. CDR3 sequence: CSGGTDTQYF. DNA for the CDR3: TGCAGCGGAGGCACAGATACGCAGTATTTT.

Concerning this clone itself: This sample includes further DNA sequences coding for the same CDR3. The chain links TRBV5-1 to TRBJ1-1; D unresolved. This CDR3 spans 13 amino acids. Germline loops: CDR1 SGHRS, CDR2 YFSETQ. V was trimmed by 1 base and J by 3 bases, leaving 7 bases between them. CDR3 coding DNA: TGCGCCAGCAGCTTGAGTGGAGACACTGAAGCTTTCTTT. Encoded protein: CASSLSGDTEAFF.

In its sample, this clone was seen once. This chain connects TRBV2 to TRBJ2-7, with 10 nucleotides matching TRBD2. The CDR3 covers 17 residues. Germline lookup yields CDR1 SNHLY and CDR2 FYNNEI. After removal of 7 bases from V and 1 base from J, the junction contained 13 bases not matched to a gene. This CDR3 reads CASKGASGSLGSYEQYF. As DNA, the CDR3 is TGTGCCAGCAAGGGCGCTAGCGGGAGTCTTGGGTCCTACGAGCAGTACTTC.

Only a few counts were recorded for this clone. This rearrangement joins TRBV6-1 to TRBJ2-7, with D possibly TRBD2 on 5 matching bases. The V end was cut by 2 bases, the J end by 2 bases, with 13 bases between. This CDR3 contains 15 residues. Per germline, CDR1 MNHNS and CDR2 SASEGT. For the CDR3, the DNA is TGTGCCAGCAGTGAACGGTACGGGGAAGCCTACGAGCAGTACTTC. This translates into CASSERYGEAYEQYF.

This sequence joins TRBV4-2 and TRBJ2-5; 8 positions agree with TRBD2. Germline V gene sequence: CDR1 LGHNA, CDR2 YNFKEQ. The V segment lost 4 bases and the J segment 3 bases; nucleotides outside the gene matches: 7. There are 15 residues in the CDR3. The CDR3 DNA is TGTGCCAGCAGCCCCGGATACGGGGGGGAAGAGACCCAGTACTTC. Translation gives CASSPGYGGEETQYF.

This chain joins TRBV7-8 and TRBJ1-2; the D gene is possibly TRBD1 (5 bases). Germline lookup yields CDR1 SGHVS and CDR2 FQNEAQ. This CDR3 is 13 amino acids long. Trimming took 1 base from V and 5 from J, leaving 8 bases between them. The CDR3 region has the DNA TGTGCCAGCAGCTTAGAGGGGCAGTATGGCTACACCTTC. This codes for CASSLEGQYGYTF.